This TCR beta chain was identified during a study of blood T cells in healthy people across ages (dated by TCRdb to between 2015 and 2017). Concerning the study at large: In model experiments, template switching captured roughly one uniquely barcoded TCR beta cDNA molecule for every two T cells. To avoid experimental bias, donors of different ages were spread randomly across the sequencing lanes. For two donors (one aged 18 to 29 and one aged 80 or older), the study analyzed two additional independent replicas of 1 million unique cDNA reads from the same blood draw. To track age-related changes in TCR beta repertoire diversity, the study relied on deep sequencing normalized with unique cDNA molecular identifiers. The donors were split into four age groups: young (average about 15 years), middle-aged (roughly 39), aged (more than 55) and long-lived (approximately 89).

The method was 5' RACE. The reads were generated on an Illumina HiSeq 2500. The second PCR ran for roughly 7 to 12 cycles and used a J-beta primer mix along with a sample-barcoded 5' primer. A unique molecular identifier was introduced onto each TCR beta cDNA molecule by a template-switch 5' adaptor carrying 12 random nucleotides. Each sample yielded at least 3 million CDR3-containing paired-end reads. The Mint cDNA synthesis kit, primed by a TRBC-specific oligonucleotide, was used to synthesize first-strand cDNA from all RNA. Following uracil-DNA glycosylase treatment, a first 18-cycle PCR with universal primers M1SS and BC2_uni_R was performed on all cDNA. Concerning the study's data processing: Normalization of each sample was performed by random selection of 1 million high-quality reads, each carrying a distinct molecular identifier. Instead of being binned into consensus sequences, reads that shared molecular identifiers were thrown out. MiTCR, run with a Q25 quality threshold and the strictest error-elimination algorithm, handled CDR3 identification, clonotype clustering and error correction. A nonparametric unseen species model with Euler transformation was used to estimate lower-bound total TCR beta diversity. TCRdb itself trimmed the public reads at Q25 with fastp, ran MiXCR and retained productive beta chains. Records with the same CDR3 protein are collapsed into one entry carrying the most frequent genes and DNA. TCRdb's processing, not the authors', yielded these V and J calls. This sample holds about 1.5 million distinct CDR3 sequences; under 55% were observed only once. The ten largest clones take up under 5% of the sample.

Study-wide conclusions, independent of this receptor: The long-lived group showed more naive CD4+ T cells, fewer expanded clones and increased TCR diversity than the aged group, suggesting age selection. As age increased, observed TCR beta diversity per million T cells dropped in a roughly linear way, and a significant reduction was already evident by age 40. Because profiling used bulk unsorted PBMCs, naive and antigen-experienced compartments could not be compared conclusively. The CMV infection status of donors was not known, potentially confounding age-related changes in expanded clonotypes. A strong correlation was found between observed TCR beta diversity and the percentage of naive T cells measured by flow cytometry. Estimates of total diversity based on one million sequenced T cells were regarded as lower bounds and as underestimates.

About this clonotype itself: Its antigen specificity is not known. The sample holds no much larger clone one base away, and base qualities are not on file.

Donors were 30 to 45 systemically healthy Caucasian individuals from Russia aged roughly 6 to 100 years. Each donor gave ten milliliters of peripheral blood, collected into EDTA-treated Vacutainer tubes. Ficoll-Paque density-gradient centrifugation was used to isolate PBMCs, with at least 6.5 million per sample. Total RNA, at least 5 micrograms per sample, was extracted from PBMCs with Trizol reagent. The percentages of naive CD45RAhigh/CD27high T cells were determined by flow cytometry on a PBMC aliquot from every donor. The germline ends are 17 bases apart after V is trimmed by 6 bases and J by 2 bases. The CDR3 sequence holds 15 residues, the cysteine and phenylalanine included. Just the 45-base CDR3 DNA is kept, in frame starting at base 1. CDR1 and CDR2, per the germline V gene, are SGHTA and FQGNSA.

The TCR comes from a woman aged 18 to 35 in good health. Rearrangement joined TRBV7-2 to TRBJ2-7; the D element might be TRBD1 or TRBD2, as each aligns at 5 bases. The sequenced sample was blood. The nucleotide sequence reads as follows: TGTGCCAGCAGTACCGGGGCGAATGGAGCCTACGAGCAGTACTTC. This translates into CASSTGANGAYEQYF.